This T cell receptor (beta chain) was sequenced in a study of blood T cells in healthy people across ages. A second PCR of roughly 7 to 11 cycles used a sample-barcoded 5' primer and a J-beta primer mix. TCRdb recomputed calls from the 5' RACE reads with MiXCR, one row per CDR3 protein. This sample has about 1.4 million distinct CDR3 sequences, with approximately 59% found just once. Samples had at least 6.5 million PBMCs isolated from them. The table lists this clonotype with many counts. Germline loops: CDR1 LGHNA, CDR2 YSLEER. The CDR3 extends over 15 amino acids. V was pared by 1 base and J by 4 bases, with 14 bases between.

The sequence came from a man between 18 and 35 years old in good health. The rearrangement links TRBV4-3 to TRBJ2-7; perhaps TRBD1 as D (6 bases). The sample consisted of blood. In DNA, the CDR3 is TGCGCCAGCAGCCAAGTCTCAGGGGTCGGGTACGAGCAGTACTTC. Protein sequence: CASSQVSGVGYEQYF.